This entry is about one T cell receptor (beta chain). PCR primers comprised 60 Vbeta and 13 Jbeta primers. Clones were sequenced by immunoSEQ multiplex PCR, and TCRdb holds only the in-frame ones, with some missing. Of around 150,000 clones detected, roughly 84% appear once; the ten largest clones hold 1.9%. This specimen comes from a study of cytomegalovirus exposure and HLA in healthy donors. The source material was PBMCs. The sequence came from a man younger than 35 in good health and CMV-seronegative.

The CDR3 loop reads CASNYGGRLNEQFF. As DNA, the CDR3 is TGTGCCAGCAACTACGGGGGGCGTCTAAATGAGCAGTTCTTC. The rearrangement joins TRBV5-4 to TRBJ2-1, with a possible D match to TRBD2 (7 bases). CDR1 SGHNT and CDR2 YYREEE come from the germline V gene (reference sequence). V lost 6 bases to trimming and J lost 7 bases, with 17 bases between them. The CDR3 consists of 14 residues.